The 24 T cell receptor beta chains below all came from one sample that was sequenced in a study of blood T cell repertoires in COVID-19 (dated by TCRdb to between 2020 and 2021). Receptor libraries were prepared by the immunoSEQ multiplex PCR assay. The clones in this table, taken by TCRdb from immuneACCESS, are in-frame only. Not every clone is retained; where verified, under half of the shortfall comes from an unresolved V gene, and the cause of the rest is unknown. For this sample the table gives tens of thousands of clones, of which 75% to 95% were detected only once. Less than 8% of the sample is taken by the ten largest. Sequencing input: peripheral blood. The receptors were gathered from a man aged 65 to 85 with active COVID-19.

V is TRBV18 and J is TRBJ2-5, with TRBD1 as a possible D gene (6 bases). The CDR3 has 15 residues. Trimming left V 1 base short and J 4 bases short, with 13 bases between. Germline assignment: CDR1 KGHSH and CDR2 LQKENI. CDR3 residues: CASSPLRGNRETQYF. CDR3 DNA sequence: TGTGCCAGCTCACCACTCAGGGGAAACCGAGAGACCCAGTACTTC.

The chain employs TRBV13 and TRBJ1-6; TRBD1 matches 9 bases. CDR1 is PRHDT, CDR2 FYEKMQ, per germline (reference sequence). This CDR3 spans 15 amino acids. Germline trimming cut 6 bases from V and 9 bases from J; bases unmatched to any gene: 9. The CDR3 coding sequence is TGTGCCAGCAGACTACAGGGGGCGGTTAGTTCACCCCTCCACTTT. Protein sequence: CASRLQGAVSSPLHF.

The chain couples TRBV5-4 to TRBJ1-1; 7 bases fit TRBD1. The CDR3 contains 15 residues. Germline V CDR1 and CDR2: SGHNT, YYREEE (reference sequence). V dropped 4 bases and J dropped 0; count of bases not matched to a gene: 6. This CDR3 is CASSQQTGMNTEAFF. CDR3 nucleotides: TGTGCCAGCAGCCAACAGACAGGGATGAACACTGAAGCTTTCTTT.

The gene calls are TRBV5-6 and TRBJ2-7, with D tentatively TRBD1 (6 bases). This CDR3 spans 16 amino acids. V was cut by 1 base and J by 0 bases, with 14 bases left in between. CDR1 SGHDT and CDR2 YYEEEE come from the germline V gene. CDR3 region: CASSLTGFLSSYEQYF. The DNA for the CDR3 is TGTGCCAGCAGCTTGACAGGGTTCCTTAGCTCCTACGAGCAGTACTTC.

The chain has TRBV3-1 (or the pseudogene TRBV3-2) and TRBJ2-1; perhaps TRBD1 as D (6 bases). The CDR3 totals 13 residues. Germline lookup yields CDR1 LGHDT and CDR2 YNNKEL (reference sequence). Trimming removed 2 bases from V and 13 bases from J, with 15 bases in between. DNA for the CDR3: TGTGCCAGCAGCCAAACAACGCAGGGGAAACAGTTCTTC. Protein product: CASSQTTQGKQFF.

The chain carries TRBV7-6 and TRBJ2-1, with TRBD2 matching over 13 bases. V lost 5 bases, J lost 0 bases, and 4 bases stayed unmatched. Germline loops: CDR1 SGHVS, CDR2 FNYEAQ. CDR3 length: 17 residues. The CDR3 reads CASSLRLAGGSYNEQFF. The DNA of the CDR3 is TGTGCCAGCAGCCTAAGACTAGCGGGGGGCTCCTACAATGAGCAGTTCTTC.

This clone was counted between two and nine times. The genes are TRBV2 and TRBJ2-5, with D unresolved. V shed 3 bases and J shed 2 bases, with 7 bases lying between them. This CDR3 is built from 13 residues. Germline lookup yields CDR1 SNHLY and CDR2 FYNNEI. CDR3 nucleotides: TGTGCCAGCAGTGAGTTTAGACAAGAGACCCAGTACTTC. Amino acids: CASSEFRQETQYF.

This clone has just a few counts. The chain carries TRBV28 and TRBJ1-5; possibly TRBD1 for D (6 bases). The CDR3 totals 14 residues. Trimming cost V 5 bases and J 0 bases, with 8 bases left between them. CDR1 MDHEN and CDR2 SYDVKM come from the germline V gene. Written as DNA, the CDR3 is TGTGCCAGCAGTCGACAGGTTAGCAATCAGCCCCAGCATTTT. This translates into CASSRQVSNQPQHF.

The chain has TRBV30 and TRBJ1-6; 7 bases line up with TRBD1. This CDR3 has 12 amino acids. The J segment lost 11 bases and the V segment lost 5 bases, leaving 6 bases of the junction unmatched. Germline CDR1 GTSNPN, CDR2 SVGIG (reference sequence). The CDR3 region is CAWGQALAPLHF. The CDR3 nucleotides are TGTGCCTGGGGACAGGCTTTGGCACCCCTCCACTTT.

The chain joins TRBV19 to TRBJ2-5; TRBD1 matches 7 bases. J gave up 3 bases and V 2 bases, and 6 bases lay outside the gene matches. CDR3 size: 15 residues. Germline CDR1 and CDR2: LNHDA and SQIVND (reference sequence). DNA for the CDR3: TGTGCCAGTAGTATATCCTCCAGGGGGAAAGAGACCCAGTACTTC. Its protein is CASSISSRGKETQYF.

The V call is TRBV5-4, the J call TRBJ2-3, with 7 bases fitting TRBD2. This CDR3 has 15 amino acids. Germline loops: CDR1 SGHNT, CDR2 YYREEE (reference sequence). Trimming cost V 0 bases and J 0 bases; bases outside gene matches: 1. CDR3 region: CASSLGRGSTDTQYF. The CDR3 DNA reads TGTGCCAGCAGCTTGGGGCGGGGGAGCACAGATACGCAGTATTTT. Together with reference TRBV5-4 and TRBJ2-3, the CDR3 gives the full variable domain: ETGVTQSPTHLIKTRGQQVTLRCSSQSGHNTVSWYQQALGQGPQFIFQYYREEENGRGNFPPRFSGLQFPNYSSELNVNALELDDSALYLCASSLGRGSTDTQYFGPGTRLTVL.

V usage is TRBV11-2 and J usage is TRBJ2-6; D gene unclear. V was clipped by 2 bases and J by 3 bases, with 8 bases between them. Germline V lookup: CDR1 SGHAT, CDR2 FQNNGV. There are 15 residues in the CDR3. The CDR3 DNA reads as TGTGCCAGCAGCTTACTCCTCTTTGGGGCCAACGTCCTGACTTTC. Protein sequence: CASSLLLFGANVLTF.

This sequence joins TRBV2 and TRBJ1-2; D remains unclear. V dropped 0 bases and J dropped 0 bases, with 17 bases sitting between them. The CDR3 has 18 residues. In germline, CDR1 is SNHLY, CDR2 FYNNEI. As DNA, the CDR3 is TGTGCCAGCAGTGAAGCGGTTGGTCACAGACTAACTAACTATGGCTACACCTTC. This encodes CASSEAVGHRLTNYGYTF.

This sequence joins TRBV2 and TRBJ2-4, with 14 positions matching TRBD2. This CDR3 contains 19 residues. The V segment lost 4 bases and the J segment 3 bases; nucleotides outside the gene matches: 11. CDR1 is SNHLY, CDR2 FYNNEI, per germline. CDR3: CASSGDRLAGGLGKNIQYF. CDR3 nucleotide sequence: TGTGCCAGCAGTGGGGATCGACTAGCGGGGGGGCTTGGCAAAAACATTCAGTACTTC.

The V and J genes are TRBV6-6 and TRBJ1-1; 7 bases agree with TRBD1. This CDR3 is built from 14 residues. With V trimmed by 5 bases and J by 11 bases, 14 bases remained unmatched. Germline V gives CDR1 MNHNY, CDR2 SVGAGI (reference sequence). CDR3 sequence (DNA): TGTGCCAGCAGTCCCCGACAGGGAACACTGCAGGCTTTCTTT. Protein: CASSPRQGTLQAFF.

This chain joins TRBV5-6 and TRBJ1-4, with 7 bases matching TRBD1. The V and J ends lost 4 bases and 7 bases, in that order; junction bases with no gene match: 19. In germline, CDR1 is SGHDT, CDR2 YYEEEE. This CDR3 is built from 18 residues. CDR3 region: CASSPAAGGKIMGEKLFF. For the CDR3, the DNA is TGTGCCAGCAGCCCTGCGGCAGGGGGAAAAATTATGGGTGAAAAACTGTTTTTT.

The chain joins TRBV3-1 (or the pseudogene TRBV3-2) to TRBJ1-1; 7 nucleotides line up with TRBD1. The germline V gene encodes CDR1 LGHDT and CDR2 YNNKEL (reference sequence). The V and J ends lost 6 bases and 1 base, in that order; junction bases with no gene match: 5. The CDR3 covers 14 residues. The CDR3 protein is CASRRGQTNTEAFF. The CDR3 DNA follows: TGTGCCAGCAGACGGGGACAGACGAACACTGAAGCTTTCTTT.

The chain joins TRBV6-5 to TRBJ1-5; 7 positions agree with TRBD1. The CDR3 covers 14 residues. CDR1 and CDR2 (germline): MNHEY, SVGAGI. The ends lost 6 bases at V and 5 bases at J; junction bases unmatched: 7. CDR3 DNA sequence: TGTGCCAGCAGCCAACGGGACAGTGATCAGCCCCAGCATTTT. Protein product: CASSQRDSDQPQHF.

The chain joins TRBV6-5 to TRBJ2-4; D not certain. Germline CDR1 is MNHEY and CDR2 is SVGAGI. This CDR3 is built from 16 residues. V dropped 1 base and J dropped 0 bases, with 10 bases sitting between them. The CDR3 reads CASSYLASLAKNIQYF. The DNA for the CDR3 is TGTGCCAGCAGTTACTTGGCTTCTCTAGCCAAAAACATTCAGTACTTC.

V usage is TRBV18 and J usage is TRBJ2-7; TRBD2 is a possible D gene (5 bases). The CDR3 has 15 residues. Trimming removed 3 bases from V and 0 bases from J, with 12 bases in between. Germline V gene data show CDR1 as KGHSH and CDR2 as LQKENI. In nucleotides, the CDR3 is TGTGCCAGCTCACCGGACTTCATACGCTCCTACGAGCAGTACTTC. As protein: CASSPDFIRSYEQYF.

The chain is built from TRBV4-1 and TRBJ1-1; weak D call: TRBD1 (5 bases). In germline, CDR1 is MGHRA, CDR2 YSYEKL. The CDR3 sequence is 15 residues long. Deletions cut 3 bases from V and 6 bases from J, with 17 bases between. This CDR3 reads CASSQVFRVKAEAFF. In DNA form, the CDR3 reads TGCGCCAGCAGCCAGGTATTCAGGGTGAAAGCTGAAGCTTTCTTT.

V and J are TRBV13 and TRBJ2-1; D is possibly TRBD1 (7 bases). The CDR3 contains 17 residues. Germline V lookup: CDR1 PRHDT, CDR2 FYEKMQ (reference sequence). Trimming stripped 3 bases from V and 0 bases from J, with 15 bases between. As DNA, the CDR3 is TGTGCCAGCAGCTTCATCAGGGGGGTAGGCTCCTACAATGAGCAGTTCTTC. It translates to CASSFIRGVGSYNEQFF.

This clone was detected once. The chain employs TRBV6-6 and TRBJ2-6; 7 bases are shared with TRBD1. The germline V gene encodes CDR1 MNHNY and CDR2 SVGAGI (reference sequence). This CDR3 has 17 amino acids. The trim removed 5 bases at V and 0 bases at J, leaving 7 bases unmatched. The chain's CDR3 is CASSRGQRDSGANVLTF. CDR3 nucleotides: TGTGCCAGCAGTCGGGGACAGCGAGACTCTGGGGCCAACGTCCTGACTTTC.

This chain connects TRBV19 to TRBJ2-1, with TRBD2 as a possible D gene (6 bases). The CDR3 consists of 17 residues. Germline lookup yields CDR1 LNHDA and CDR2 SQIVND (reference sequence). Trimming took off 5 bases at V and 2 bases at J, with 19 bases between the two ends. As DNA, the CDR3 is TGTGCCAGTAGTCACGGCGGGGCTAGATCGCCCTACAATGAGCAGTTCTTC. It is translated as CASSHGGARSPYNEQFF.